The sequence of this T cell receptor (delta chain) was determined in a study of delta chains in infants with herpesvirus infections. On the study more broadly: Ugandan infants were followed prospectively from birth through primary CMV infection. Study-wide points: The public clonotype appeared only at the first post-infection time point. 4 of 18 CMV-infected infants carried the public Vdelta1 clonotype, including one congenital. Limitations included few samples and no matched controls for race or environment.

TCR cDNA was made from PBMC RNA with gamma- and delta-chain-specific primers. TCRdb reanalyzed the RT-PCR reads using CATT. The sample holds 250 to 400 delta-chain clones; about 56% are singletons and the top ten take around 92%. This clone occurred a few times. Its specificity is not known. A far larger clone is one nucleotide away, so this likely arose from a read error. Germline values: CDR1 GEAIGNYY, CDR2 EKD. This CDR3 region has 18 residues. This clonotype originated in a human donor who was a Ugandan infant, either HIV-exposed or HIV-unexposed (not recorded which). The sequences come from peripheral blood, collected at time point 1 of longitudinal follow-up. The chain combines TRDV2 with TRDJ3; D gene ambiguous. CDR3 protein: CASDTVDSSSWDTRQMFF. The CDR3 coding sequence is TGTGCCAGTGACACAGTGGATTCCAGCTCCTGGGACACCCGACAGATGTTTTTC.